This T cell receptor (beta chain) was captured in a study of blood T cells in healthy people across ages. A second about 7 to 12 cycle PCR used barcoded and J-beta primers. Every sample returned 2.5 million or more CDR3-containing paired-end reads. TCRdb re-analysed the 5' RACE reads in MiXCR, keeping a single row per CDR3 protein. The sample has 800,000 to 950,000 distinct CDR3 sequences; 25% to 30% are singletons. The CDR3 spans 14 residues. V was trimmed by 4 bases and J by 2 bases, leaving 12 bases between them. Germline V CDR1 and CDR2: MNHEY, SMNVEV (reference sequence). Only a few counts were recorded for this clonotype. This same sample was also taken into another study, of T cells of mothers and their children. Turning to that study: The second PCR's M1S primer added sample barcodes and 2-4 random nucleotides. Each mother gave over 9.5 million TCR beta CDR3 reads; each child, about 2.8 million. Persisting microchimeric T cell clones went undetected.

The clonotype originates from a woman between 35 and 50 years old in good health. V gene TRBV27 combines with J gene TRBJ2-7; D tentatively fits TRBD1 or TRBD2 (5 bases each). The specimen sequenced was blood. CDR3 DNA: TGTGCCAGCAGTTGGGGACCCCCCGCCTACGAGCAGTACTTC. Protein sequence: CASSWGPPAYEQYF.